The clone carrying this TCR beta chain was seen at least ten times. Its cognate antigen is unknown. With V trimmed by 4 bases and J by 6 bases, 3 bases remained unmatched. The CDR3 has 13 residues. The V gene's germline CDR1 is LNHNV and CDR2 YYDKDF (reference sequence). The sample is drawn from a study of identical twins. Findings of the study overall: The same donors were not followed; conclusions instead depended on cross-sectional statistical analysis. Among monozygotic twins, out-of-frame TCR alpha sharing exceeded what models predicted.

TCRdb reanalysed the 5' RACE reads using MiXCR and keeps one entry per CDR3 protein. The table lists under 350,000 distinct CDR3 sequences, 8% to 9.5% of them singletons. These sequences were also reported in another study, on yellow fever vaccine responses in identical twins.

The source material was CD8+ T cells sorted from blood. This receptor was identified in a woman aged 18 to 35 in good health. The chain joins TRBV15 to TRBJ1-2, with TRBD1 matching 9 bases. Here the CDR3 DNA reads TGTGCCACCAGCACAACAGGGGGCAATGGCTACACCTTC. Translating it yields CATSTTGGNGYTF.